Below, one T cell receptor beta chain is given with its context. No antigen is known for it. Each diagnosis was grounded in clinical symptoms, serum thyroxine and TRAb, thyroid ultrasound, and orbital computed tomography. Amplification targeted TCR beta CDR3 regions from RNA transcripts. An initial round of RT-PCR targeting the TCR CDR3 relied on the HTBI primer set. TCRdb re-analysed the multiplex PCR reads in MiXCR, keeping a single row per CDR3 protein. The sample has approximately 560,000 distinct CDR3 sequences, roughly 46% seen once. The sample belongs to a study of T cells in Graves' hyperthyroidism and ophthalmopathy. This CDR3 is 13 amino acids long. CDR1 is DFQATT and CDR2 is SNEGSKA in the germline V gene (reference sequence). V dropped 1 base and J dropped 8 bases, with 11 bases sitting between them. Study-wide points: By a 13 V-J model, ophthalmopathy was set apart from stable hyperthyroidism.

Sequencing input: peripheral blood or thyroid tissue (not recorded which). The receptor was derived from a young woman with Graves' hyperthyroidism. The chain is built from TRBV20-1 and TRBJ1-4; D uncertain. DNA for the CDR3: TGCAGTGCTAGAGGGGAAAGCTGGGAAAAACTGTTTTTT. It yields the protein CSARGESWEKLFF.